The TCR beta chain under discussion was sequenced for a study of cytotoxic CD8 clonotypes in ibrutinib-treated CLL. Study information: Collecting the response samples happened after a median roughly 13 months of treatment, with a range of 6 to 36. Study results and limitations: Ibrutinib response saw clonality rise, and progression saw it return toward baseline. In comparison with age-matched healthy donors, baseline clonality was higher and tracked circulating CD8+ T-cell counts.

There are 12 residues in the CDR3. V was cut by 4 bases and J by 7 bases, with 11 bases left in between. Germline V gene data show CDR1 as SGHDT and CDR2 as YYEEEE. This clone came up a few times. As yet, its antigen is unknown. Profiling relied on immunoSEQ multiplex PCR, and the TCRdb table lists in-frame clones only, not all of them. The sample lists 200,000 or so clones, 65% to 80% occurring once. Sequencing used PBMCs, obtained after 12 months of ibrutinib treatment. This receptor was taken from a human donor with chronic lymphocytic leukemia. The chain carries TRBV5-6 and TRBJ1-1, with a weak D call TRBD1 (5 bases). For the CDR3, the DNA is TGTGCCAGCAGCCTGGGGGGAATTGAAGCTTTCTTT. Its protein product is CASSLGGIEAFF.